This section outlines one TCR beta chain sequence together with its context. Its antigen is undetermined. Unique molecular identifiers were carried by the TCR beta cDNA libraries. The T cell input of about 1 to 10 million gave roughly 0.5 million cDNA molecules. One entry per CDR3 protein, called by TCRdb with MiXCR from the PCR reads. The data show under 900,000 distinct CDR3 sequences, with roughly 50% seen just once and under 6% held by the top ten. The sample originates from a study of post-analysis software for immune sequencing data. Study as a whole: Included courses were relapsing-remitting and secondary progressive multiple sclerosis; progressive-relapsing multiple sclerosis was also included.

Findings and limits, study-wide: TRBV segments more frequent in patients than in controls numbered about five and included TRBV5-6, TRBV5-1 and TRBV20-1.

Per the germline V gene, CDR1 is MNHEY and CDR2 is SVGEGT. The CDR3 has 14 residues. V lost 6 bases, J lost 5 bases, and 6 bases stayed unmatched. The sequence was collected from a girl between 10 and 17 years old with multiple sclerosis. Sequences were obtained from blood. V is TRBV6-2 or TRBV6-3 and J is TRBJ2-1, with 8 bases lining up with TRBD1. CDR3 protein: CASRMTGADNEQFF. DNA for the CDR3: TGTGCCAGCAGAATGACAGGGGCCGACAATGAGCAGTTCTTC.